This TCR beta chain was identified during a study of early T cells in non-severe SARS-CoV-2 infection. The wider study: Unsorted whole-blood RNA was sequenced in bulk, leaving chains unpaired. General observations from the study: Anti-spike CD8 responses were favored in VDJdb matching, and private and CD4 specificities were missed.

The TCR library protocol attached unique molecular identifiers to the individual cDNA molecules. From the 5' RACE reads, TCRdb called clonotypes with MiXCR, one entry per CDR3 protein. The repertoire consists of about 97,000 distinct CDR3 sequences, with 9.5% to 12% occurring once and the leading ten covering approximately 4.7%. Note on this clonotype: Its antigen is unidentified.

CDR3 size: 14 residues. V was cut by 2 bases and J by 4 bases, with 11 bases left in between. In germline, CDR1 is MNHNY, CDR2 SVGAGI (reference sequence). This receptor was identified in an adult who was a healthcare worker with PCR-confirmed SARS-CoV-2 infection or an uninfected control (not recorded which). The chain is built from TRBV6-6 and TRBJ1-2, with D hard to call. Sequences were derived from whole blood, sampled at baseline. The chain's CDR3 is CASSYGWQAYGYTF. The CDR3 coding sequence is TGTGCCAGCAGTTACGGTTGGCAGGCCTATGGCTACACCTTC.